This T cell receptor beta chain was identified in a study of tumor-infiltrating lymphocytes in primary liver carcinoma. Ten or more counts support this clonotype. Its antigen is not known. Each 20-30 mg portion of unsorted bulk tissue served as the source for co-extraction of RNA and DNA. Starting from roughly 0.5 ug of total RNA, TCR beta cDNA was produced with a primer in the constant region. Three nested multiplex PCR rounds, a slightly modified ARM-PCR method, built the TCR beta libraries. It was with TRBV1-TRBV30 forward primers and a C-beta reverse primer that the first two PCR rounds were run, at approximately 10 cycles each. MiXCR, run by TCRdb on the multiplex PCR reads, gives a single entry per CDR3 protein. The profile shows 70,000 to 85,000 distinct CDR3 sequences, 71% of them singletons. General study results and limits: Significantly larger top-250-clone fractions were found in tumors than in blood (p = 0.039).

J was trimmed by 1 base and V by 4 bases; bases with no gene match: 3. Per the germline V gene, CDR1 is LNHNV and CDR2 is YYDKDF (reference sequence). The CDR3 is 15 residues long. The rearrangement links TRBV15 to TRBJ2-1; TRBD1 matches 8 bases. This TCR was sampled from a woman aged 60 to 75 with primary liver carcinoma and hepatitis B virus infection. Sequencing input: liver tumor tissue from sampling region 4. Subset indicated: tumor region T4, right-lateral pole. The CDR3 loop is CATSTGTGSYNEQFF. CDR3 DNA: TGTGCCACCAGCACCGGGACAGGTTCCTACAATGAGCAGTTCTTC.